What follows are 9 T cell receptor beta chains derived from one specimen sequenced in a study of blood T cell repertoires in COVID-19 (dated by TCRdb to 2020 to 2021). The library was generated by the immunoSEQ multiplex PCR assay. TCRdb provides this immuneACCESS table in a form limited to in-frame rearrangements. Some clones are lacking; in checked studies, under half of them reflect an unresolved V gene, and why the rest are absent is not known. The sample records 200,000 or so clones, around 85% of which are singletons. The ten largest make up under 2.5% of the sample. The specimen sequenced was peripheral blood. The receptors originated from a man aged 70 or older with active or convalescent COVID-19.

The chain combines TRBV29-1 with TRBJ1-2; D gene uncertain. Germline CDR1 reads SQVTM; CDR2 reads ANQGSEA. The V end was cut by 5 bases, the J end by 1 base, with 8 bases between. The CDR3 is 12 amino acids. CDR3 sequence (DNA): TGCAGCGTTAAACACAATAACTATGGCTACACCTTC. Its translation: CSVKHNNYGYTF.

The chain employs TRBV30 and TRBJ2-3, with D possibly being TRBD2 (5 bases). With 3 bases removed from V and 4 bases from J, the gap between germline ends came to 8 bases. Germline CDR1 and CDR2: GTSNPN and SVGIG (reference sequence). The CDR3 is 12 amino acids. In nucleotides, the CDR3 is TGTGCCTGGAGGCCTAGCTCAGATACGCAGTATTTT. This codes for CAWRPSSDTQYF.

In this sample, this clone turned up once. The chain couples TRBV9 to TRBJ2-5; 7 bases match TRBD2. In germline, CDR1 is SGDLS, CDR2 YYNGEE. The CDR3 covers 13 residues. V lost 2 bases, J lost 5 bases, and 3 bases stayed unmatched. CDR3 residues: CASSVSGVETQYF. CDR3 bases: TGTGCCAGCAGCGTGAGCGGGGTGGAGACCCAGTACTTC.

The chain has TRBV7-9 and TRBJ2-1, with TRBD1 matching 7 bases. The CDR3 sequence is 15 residues long. Per the germline V gene, CDR1 is SEHNR and CDR2 is FQNEAQ (reference sequence). After removal of 2 bases from V and 4 bases from J, the junction contained 5 bases not matched to a gene. DNA of the CDR3: TGTGCCAGCAGCTTACCGGGACAGACATACAATGAGCAGTTCTTC. Its translation is CASSLPGQTYNEQFF.

The V gene is TRBV5-6, the J gene TRBJ1-4, with 8 nucleotides matching TRBD1. Germline-derived CDR1 and CDR2 are SGHDT and YYEEEE. Trimming at V came to 0 bases and at J to 7 bases, leaving 2 bases not matched to a gene. The CDR3 length is 14 residues. CDR3 DNA sequence: TGTGCCAGCAGCTTGGAGACAGGGGCTGAAAAACTGTTTTTT. This codes for CASSLETGAEKLFF.

In this sample, this clone turned up once. V is TRBV28 and J is TRBJ2-1; D remains unclear. The CDR3 extends over 15 amino acids. Looked up from germline, CDR1 is MDHEN and CDR2 is SYDVKM. Trimming removed 2 bases from V and 5 bases from J, with 13 bases in between. The CDR3 DNA sequence: TGTGCCAGCAGTTTAGGGCCGCTAACCCACAATGAGCAGTTCTTC. It codes for CASSLGPLTHNEQFF.

This sequence joins TRBV5-6 and TRBJ2-5; D may be TRBD1 (5 bases). The V end was cut by 7 bases, the J end by 5 bases, with 18 bases between. The CDR3 covers 14 residues. Germline V gene data show CDR1 as SGHDT and CDR2 as YYEEEE. The CDR3 is CASGIRGLGETQYF. The CDR3 coding sequence is TGTGCCAGCGGCATTAGGGGCCTCGGGGAGACCCAGTACTTC.

The chain has TRBV28 and TRBJ2-5, with D hard to call. Trimming took off 2 bases at V and 2 bases at J, with 6 bases between the two ends. The CDR3 totals 13 residues. Germline lookup yields CDR1 MDHEN and CDR2 SYDVKM. CDR3 nucleotides: TGTGCCAGCAGTTTAGCGCGTCAAGAGACCCAGTACTTC. It is translated as CASSLARQETQYF.

The V and J genes are TRBV7-8 and TRBJ1-1, with D perhaps matching TRBD1 (5 bases). Germline lookup yields CDR1 SGHVS and CDR2 FQNEAQ. CDR3 size: 14 residues. The germline V and J ends were trimmed by 1 base and 4 bases, with 10 bases remaining between them. The CDR3 region has the DNA TGTGCCAGCAGCTTAGTGGGGAGGGGCACTGAAGCTTTCTTT. Translating gives CASSLVGRGTEAFF.